The 18 T cell receptor beta chains in this list originate from one sample, sequenced in a study of T-cell memory formation after mild COVID-19. MiXCR was run by TCRdb on the 5' RACE reads, yielding one entry per CDR3 protein. The sample consists of hundreds of thousands of distinct CDR3 sequences, more than 20% of them appearing once. Sequenced sample: PBMCs or a T cell subset sorted from them (not recorded which). The source is an adult woman who had mild COVID-19 (a few samples of this study predate the infection). Cell type and time point are not known.

This clonotype was picked up a small number of times. The chain is built from TRBV7-2 and TRBJ1-4; a weak D match, TRBD1 (5 bases). This CDR3 has 16 amino acids. CDR1 is SGHTA and CDR2 is FQGNSA in the germline V gene. The ends were cut back, 5 bases at V and 1 base at J, with 14 bases in the middle. CDR3 in amino acids: CASSPEGRITNEKLFF. CDR3 nucleotides: TGTGCCAGCAGCCCGGAGGGGCGCATAACTAATGAAAAACTGTTTTTT.

The rearrangement links TRBV19 to TRBJ2-3; unclear D gene. Germline V gene data show CDR1 as LNHDA and CDR2 as SQIVND (reference sequence). CDR3 length equals 15 residues. The V end was cut by 5 bases, the J end by 0 bases, with 12 bases between. The CDR3 region has the DNA TGTGCCAGTAGTGGGTCTGCGGTTAGCACAGATACGCAGTATTTT. This translates into CASSGSAVSTDTQYF. Filled out from reference TRBV19 and TRBJ2-3, the complete variable domain reads DGGITQSPKYLFRKEGQNVTLSCEQNLNHDAMYWYRQDPGQGLRLIYYSQIVNDFQKGDIAEGYSVSREKKESFPLTVTSAQKNPTAFYLCASSGSAVSTDTQYFGPGTRLTVL.

This clonotype was detected a few times. V gene TRBV7-3 combines with J gene TRBJ2-1; 7 positions match TRBD2. The CDR3 spans 13 residues. The V gene's germline CDR1 is SGHTA and CDR2 FQGTGA. Losses at the gene ends were 2 bases for V and 9 bases for J; bases not matched to a gene: 4. The CDR3 DNA sequence: TGTGCCAGCAGCTTAGCGGGAGTTGGTGAGCAGTTCTTC. Protein sequence: CASSLAGVGEQFF.

The chain is built from TRBV6-7 and TRBJ1-5, with 8 bases fitting TRBD1. TRBV6-7 is sorted into the ORF group, with uncertain function. This CDR3 spans 14 amino acids. V gave up 6 bases and J gave up 6 bases; unmatched junction bases: 7. The CDR3 protein is CASSGQGQGQPQHF. CDR3 coding DNA: TGTGCCAGCAGCGGACAGGGCCAGGGTCAGCCCCAGCATTTT.

As for this clonotype: Relative to the germline gene, one junction end is altered; a read error may explain this. The CDR3: CASSQGTAYNSPLHF. CDR3 nucleotide sequence: TGTGCCAGCAGCCAAGGGACAGCCTACAATTCACCCCTCCACTTT. This rearrangement joins TRBV11-2 to TRBJ1-6; the match to TRBD1 covers 7 bases. CDR1 is SGHAT and CDR2 is FQNNGV in the germline V gene. This CDR3 is built from 15 residues.

This clonotype was counted between two and nine times. The chain uses TRBV18 and TRBJ2-1; no reliable D call. Germline-derived CDR1 and CDR2 are KGHSH and LQKENI. V lost 8 bases, J lost 7 bases, and 9 bases lay in between. This CDR3 comprises 11 residues. DNA of the CDR3: TGTGCCAGCACCCCCGGGAATGAGCAGTTCTTC. This sequence encodes CASTPGNEQFF.

This clonotype was seen more than once but under ten times. The J gene is TRBJ2-5, the V gene TRBV30; TRBD2 aligns across 7 bases. Germline-derived CDR1 and CDR2 are GTSNPN and SVGIG (reference sequence). This CDR3 is 15 amino acids long. J gave up 0 bases and V 6 bases, and 10 bases lay outside the gene matches. CDR3 sequence (DNA): TGTGCCTGCTCCAATTCTGGACTAGACCAAGAGACCCAGTACTTC. Its protein product is CACSNSGLDQETQYF.

The chain recombines TRBV7-2 with TRBJ2-7, with a possible D match to TRBD1 (6 bases). V shed 5 bases and J shed 4 bases, with 15 bases lying between them. This CDR3 contains 14 residues. Germline-derived CDR1 and CDR2 are SGHTA and FQGNSA. CDR3: CASSPGAGAYEQYF. The CDR3 region has the DNA TGTGCCAGCAGCCCAGGGGCCGGGGCTTACGAGCAGTACTTC.

The chain joins TRBV4-3 to TRBJ1-6, with 7 positions matching TRBD1. The germline gives CDR1 LGHNA, CDR2 YSLEER. V trimming: 4 bases; J trimming: 9 bases; junction bases outside the gene matches: 3. The CDR3 consists of 13 residues. CDR3 residues: CASSLRQGSPLHF. CDR3 coding DNA: TGCGCCAGCAGCCTACGACAGGGTTCACCCCTCCACTTT.

The genes are TRBV5-1 and TRBJ1-2; TRBD1 might be the D (6 bases). Germline CDR1 reads SGHRS; CDR2 reads YFSETQ. The length of the CDR3 is 14 residues. Trimming pared 3 bases from V and 3 bases from J, leaving 12 bases between. The CDR3 here is CASSSGRGDYGYTF. The CDR3 DNA reads as TGCGCCAGCAGCTCCGGCAGGGGTGACTATGGCTACACCTTC.

The genes are TRBV9 and TRBJ1-2, with TRBD1 matching over 7 bases. The CDR3 consists of 13 residues. Germline V lookup: CDR1 SGDLS, CDR2 YYNGEE. J gave up 12 bases and V 7 bases, and 15 bases lay outside the gene matches. The CDR3: CASSKLAGTENTF. CDR3 DNA sequence: TGTGCCAGCTCGAAGCTTGCGGGGACAGAGAACACCTTC.

The V gene is TRBV7-2, the J gene TRBJ2-5; 9 bases fit TRBD2. Looked up from germline, CDR1 is SGHTA and CDR2 is FQGNSA. With V trimmed by 0 bases and J by 4 bases, 12 bases remained unmatched. The CDR3 has 18 amino acids. In DNA, the CDR3 is TGTGCCAGCAGCTTAGCGCTAGTTAGCGGGAGTTATGGAGAGACCCAGTACTTC. The encoded protein is CASSLALVSGSYGETQYF.

The rearrangement joins TRBV2 to TRBJ2-5; 10 bases fit TRBD1. With V trimmed by 6 bases and J by 3 bases, 1 base remained unmatched. The CDR3 extends over 13 amino acids. The germline V gene encodes CDR1 SNHLY and CDR2 FYNNEI. The CDR3 DNA sequence: TGTGCCAGCAGGGGGACAGGGGAAGAGACCCAGTACTTC. This codes for CASRGTGEETQYF.

The chain is built from TRBV15 and TRBJ2-2, with 8 positions matching TRBD1. Germline V CDR1 and CDR2: LNHNV, YYDKDF (reference sequence). V gave up 4 bases and J gave up 5 bases; unmatched junction bases: 15. This CDR3 region has 18 residues. The CDR3 DNA follows: TGTGCCACCAGCAACACCCTGGGGCAGGGGGCGTGGACCGGGGAGCTGTTTTTT. Translating gives CATSNTLGQGAWTGELFF.

There are a few counts of this clonotype. V usage is TRBV9 and J usage is TRBJ1-1; D possibly corresponds to TRBD1 (5 bases). Germline V lookup: CDR1 SGDLS, CDR2 YYNGEE. This CDR3 comprises 13 residues. Between the trimmed V and J ends, which lost 5 bases and 6 bases, there was a span of 14 bases. CDR3 loop: CASRRGERSEAFF. The CDR3 DNA sequence: TGTGCCAGCAGACGAGGGGAGAGGTCTGAAGCTTTCTTT.

The chain joins TRBV9 to TRBJ1-3; 7 bases are shared with TRBD1. From germline, CDR1 is SGDLS and CDR2 YYNGEE. V lost 3 bases to trimming and J lost 0 bases; unmatched junction nucleotides: 6. CDR3 size: 16 residues. The CDR3, as DNA: TGTGCCAGCAGCGCCTACCGGACAGGCTCTGGAAACACCATATATTTT. This gives the protein CASSAYRTGSGNTIYF. Combining the CDR3 with reference TRBV9 and TRBJ1-3 gives the whole variable domain DSGVTQTPKHLITATGQRVTLRCSPRSGDLSVYWYQQSLDQGLQFLIQYYNGEERAKGNILERFSAQQFPDLHSELNLSSLELGDSALYFCASSAYRTGSGNTIYFGEGSWLTVV.

This clonotype was picked up many times. This chain connects TRBV29-1 to TRBJ2-1, with TRBD2 as a possible D gene (5 bases). The V end lost 5 bases, the J end lost 6 bases, and 26 bases lay between the germline ends. Per germline, CDR1 SQVTM and CDR2 ANQGSEA. This CDR3 region has 17 residues. The CDR3 reads CSVSTPGGLLSSNEQFF. As DNA, the CDR3 is TGCAGCGTTTCGACCCCCGGAGGACTCCTTTCTTCCAATGAGCAGTTCTTC.

This sequence joins TRBV7-8 and TRBJ1-6; TRBD1 matches at 10 bases. J gave up 10 bases and V 8 bases, and 5 bases lay outside the gene matches. CDR1 and CDR2 (germline): SGHVS, FQNEAQ. This CDR3 comprises 13 residues. The DNA of the CDR3 is TGTGCCAGCGCAGGGGACAGGGGCTCACCCCTCCACTTT. It yields the protein CASAGDRGSPLHF.